This TCR beta chain was captured by sequencing in a study of cytomegalovirus exposure and HLA in healthy donors. Comment on this clone: Antigen unknown.

Germline CDR1 SGHDN, CDR2 FVKESK. The length of the CDR3 is 13 residues. Trimming removed 1 base from V and 2 bases from J, with 4 bases in between. General observations from the study: Later analysis reportedly placed an Asian-associated ancestry cluster below the roughly 680-donor mean in N-insertions. Most TCR sequences showed up rarely, but some public TCRs showed up in many donors. Later analysis revealed greater clonal expansion in HLA-associated TCR beta chains than in equally common others. Common viral pathogens (according to a later analysis) appeared linked to several of the most significant clusters.

Primers: 60 Vbeta forward and 13 Jbeta reverse. Produced via immunoSEQ multiplex PCR; TCRdb's table is partial and in-frame only. The top ten clones hold approximately 2.1% of a sample with tens of thousands of clones, around 84% of them seen once. The TCR originated in a man younger than 35 in good health and CMV-seronegative. Specimen: PBMCs. The V gene is TRBV14, the J gene TRBJ2-3; D ambiguous. The CDR3, as DNA: TGTGCCAGCAGCCAAGGTATCACAGATACGCAGTATTTT. This codes for CASSQGITDTQYF.